This T cell receptor beta chain derives from a study of post-analysis software for immune sequencing data. Study summary: Disease trajectories encompassed relapsing-remitting, secondary progressive and progressive-relapsing multiple sclerosis.

Worth noting for this clonotype: Its antigen is unidentified.

Study-wide findings and caveats: Patients carried 5 or 6 TRBV segments more frequently than controls did, and TRBV5-6, TRBV5-1 and TRBV20-1 were among them. The study found significantly lower normalized Chao1 diversity in multiple sclerosis patients than in controls. When the samples were clustered directly with F measure, those that had been prepared in the same batch showed strong co-clustering.

V lost 4 bases to trimming and J lost 5 bases, with 12 bases between them. The CDR3 is 13 amino acids. In germline, CDR1 is SGHRS, CDR2 YFSETQ. Included in the TCR beta cDNA libraries were unique molecular identifiers. TCRdb fed the PCR reads into MiXCR, producing one record per CDR3 protein. The sample has a few hundred thousand distinct CDR3 sequences, 30% to 40% seen once. The V call is TRBV5-1, the J call TRBJ1-1; TRBD1 is a possible D gene (6 bases). The sample comprised blood. This TCR was recovered from a girl aged 2-17 years with multiple sclerosis. The chain's CDR3 is CASSGERGTEAFF. DNA for the CDR3: TGCGCCAGCAGCGGAGAGAGGGGGACTGAAGCTTTCTTT.